This TCR beta chain was profiled in a study of blood T cells in healthy people across ages. Overall study findings and caveats: The long-lived group displayed more naive CD4+ cells, plus higher diversity, than the aged donors did. Older age went with lower TCR beta diversity per million T cells, in a roughly linear way.

With respect to this clonotype: Its specificity is unknown.

The authors ran a second PCR of 7 to 11 cycles using a sample-barcoded 5' primer and a J-beta primer mix. Via MiXCR, TCRdb re-called the 5' RACE reads, giving one row per CDR3 protein. The table includes around 1.1 million distinct CDR3 sequences, 30% to 40% detected once. Sequencing was performed on blood. The TCR comes from a man aged 18-30 years in good health.

CDR3 in amino acids: CASGTDRVYTEAFF. In DNA, the CDR3 is TGTGCCAGCGGTACGGACAGGGTATACACTGAAGCTTTCTTT. The V gene is TRBV12-3 or TRBV12-4, the J gene TRBJ1-1; 8 bases line up with TRBD1. The ends lost 8 bases at V and 3 bases at J; junction bases unmatched: 8. The CDR3 runs to 14 residues.